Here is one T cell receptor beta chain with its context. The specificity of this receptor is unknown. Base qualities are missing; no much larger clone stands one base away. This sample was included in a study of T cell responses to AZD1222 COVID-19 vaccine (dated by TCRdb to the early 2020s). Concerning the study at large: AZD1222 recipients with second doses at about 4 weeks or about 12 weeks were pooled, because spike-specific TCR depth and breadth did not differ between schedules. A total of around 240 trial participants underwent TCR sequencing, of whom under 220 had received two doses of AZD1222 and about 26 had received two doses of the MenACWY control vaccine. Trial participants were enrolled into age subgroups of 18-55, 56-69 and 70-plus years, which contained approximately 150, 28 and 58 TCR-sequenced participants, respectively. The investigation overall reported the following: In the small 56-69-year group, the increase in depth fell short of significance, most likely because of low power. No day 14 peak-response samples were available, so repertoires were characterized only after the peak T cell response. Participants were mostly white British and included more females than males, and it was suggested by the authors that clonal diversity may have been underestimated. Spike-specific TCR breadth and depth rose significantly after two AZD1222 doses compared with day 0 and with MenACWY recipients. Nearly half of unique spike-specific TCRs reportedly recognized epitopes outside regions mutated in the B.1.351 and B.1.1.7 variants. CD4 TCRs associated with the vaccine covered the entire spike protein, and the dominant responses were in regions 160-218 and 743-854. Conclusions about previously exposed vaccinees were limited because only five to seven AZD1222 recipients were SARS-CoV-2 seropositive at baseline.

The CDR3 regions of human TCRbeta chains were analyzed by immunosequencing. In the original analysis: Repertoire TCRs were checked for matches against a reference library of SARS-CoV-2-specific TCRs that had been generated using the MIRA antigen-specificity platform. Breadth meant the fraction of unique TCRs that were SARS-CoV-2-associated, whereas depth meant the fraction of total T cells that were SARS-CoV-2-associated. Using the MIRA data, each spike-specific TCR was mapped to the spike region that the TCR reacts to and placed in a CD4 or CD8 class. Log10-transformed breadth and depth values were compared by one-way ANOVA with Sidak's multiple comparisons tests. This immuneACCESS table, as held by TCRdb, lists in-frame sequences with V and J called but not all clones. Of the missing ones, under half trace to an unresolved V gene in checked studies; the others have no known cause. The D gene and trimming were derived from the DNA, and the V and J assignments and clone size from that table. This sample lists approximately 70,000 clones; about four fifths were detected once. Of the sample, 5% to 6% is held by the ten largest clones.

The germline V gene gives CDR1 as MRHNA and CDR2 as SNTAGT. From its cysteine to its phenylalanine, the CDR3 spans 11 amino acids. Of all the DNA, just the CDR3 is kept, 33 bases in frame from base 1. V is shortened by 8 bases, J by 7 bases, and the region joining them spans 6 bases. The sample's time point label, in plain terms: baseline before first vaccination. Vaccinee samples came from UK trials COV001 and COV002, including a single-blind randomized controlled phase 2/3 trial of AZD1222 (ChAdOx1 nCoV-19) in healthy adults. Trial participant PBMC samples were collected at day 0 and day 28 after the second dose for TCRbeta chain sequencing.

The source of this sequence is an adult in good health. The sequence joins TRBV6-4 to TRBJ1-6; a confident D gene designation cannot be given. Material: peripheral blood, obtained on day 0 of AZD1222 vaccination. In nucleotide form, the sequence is TGTGCCAGCCCATCAAATTCACCCCTCCACTTT. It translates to CASPSNSPLHF.